This T cell receptor beta chain was documented in a study of PD-1 blockade in classical Hodgkin lymphoma. As to this clone: Its matching antigen is unknown.

Germline V gives CDR1 SGHNT, CDR2 YENEEA. The CDR3 runs 13 residues. Trimming stripped 5 bases from V and 5 bases from J, with 13 bases between. Sequenced by immunoSEQ multiplex PCR; TCRdb stores in-frame clones only, minus some. The sample includes more than 55,000 clones, 88% of them seen just once. Every single patient, without exception, relapsed after autologous stem cell transplantation, and brentuximab vedotin exposure varied. Study-wide results and caveats: The diversity seen at baseline in complete responders resembled that of newly diagnosed patients. The study reported lower baseline TCR diversity in newly diagnosed patients than in healthy donors.

The chain recombines TRBV11-3 with TRBJ2-7, with D perhaps matching TRBD2 (5 bases). The TCR comes from a human donor with classical Hodgkin lymphoma. The sample in question was peripheral blood mononuclear cells (PBMCs), obtained before the second cycle of nivolumab. In DNA, the CDR3 is TGTGCCAGCAGCCCCGGACTGTCCGACGAGCAGTACTTC. It encodes CASSPGLSDEQYF.